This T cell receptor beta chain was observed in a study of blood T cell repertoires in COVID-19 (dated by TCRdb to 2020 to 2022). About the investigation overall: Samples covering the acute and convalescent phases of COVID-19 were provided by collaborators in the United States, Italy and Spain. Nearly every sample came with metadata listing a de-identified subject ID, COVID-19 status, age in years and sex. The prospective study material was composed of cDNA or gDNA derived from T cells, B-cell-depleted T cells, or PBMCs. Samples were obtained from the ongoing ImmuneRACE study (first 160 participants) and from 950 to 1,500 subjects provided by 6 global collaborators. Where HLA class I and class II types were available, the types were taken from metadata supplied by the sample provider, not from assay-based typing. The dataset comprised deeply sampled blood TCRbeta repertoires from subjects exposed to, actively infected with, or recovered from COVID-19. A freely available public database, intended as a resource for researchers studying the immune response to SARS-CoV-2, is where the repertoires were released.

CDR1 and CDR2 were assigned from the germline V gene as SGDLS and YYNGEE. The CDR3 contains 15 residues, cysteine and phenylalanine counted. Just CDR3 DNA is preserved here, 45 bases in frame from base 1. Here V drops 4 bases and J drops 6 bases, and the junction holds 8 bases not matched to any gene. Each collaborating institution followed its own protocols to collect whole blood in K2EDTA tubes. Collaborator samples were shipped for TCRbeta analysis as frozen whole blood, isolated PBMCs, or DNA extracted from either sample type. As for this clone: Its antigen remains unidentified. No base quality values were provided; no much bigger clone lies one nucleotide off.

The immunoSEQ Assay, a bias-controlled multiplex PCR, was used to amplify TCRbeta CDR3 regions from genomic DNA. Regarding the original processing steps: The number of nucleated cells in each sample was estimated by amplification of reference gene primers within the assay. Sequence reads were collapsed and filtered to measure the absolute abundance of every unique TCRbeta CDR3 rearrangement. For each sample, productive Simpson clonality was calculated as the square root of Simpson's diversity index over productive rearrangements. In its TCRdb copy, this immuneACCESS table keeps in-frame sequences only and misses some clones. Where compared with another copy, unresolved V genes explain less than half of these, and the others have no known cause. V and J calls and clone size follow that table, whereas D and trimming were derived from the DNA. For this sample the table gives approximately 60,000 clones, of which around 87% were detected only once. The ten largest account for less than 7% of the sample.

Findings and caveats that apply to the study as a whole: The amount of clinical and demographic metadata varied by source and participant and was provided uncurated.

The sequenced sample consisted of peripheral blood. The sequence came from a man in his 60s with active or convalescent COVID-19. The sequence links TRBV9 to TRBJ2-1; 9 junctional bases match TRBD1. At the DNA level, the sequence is TGTGCCAGCAGCTTCCGTGACAGGGGGGCCAATGAGCAGTTCTTC. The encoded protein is CASSFRDRGANEQFF.